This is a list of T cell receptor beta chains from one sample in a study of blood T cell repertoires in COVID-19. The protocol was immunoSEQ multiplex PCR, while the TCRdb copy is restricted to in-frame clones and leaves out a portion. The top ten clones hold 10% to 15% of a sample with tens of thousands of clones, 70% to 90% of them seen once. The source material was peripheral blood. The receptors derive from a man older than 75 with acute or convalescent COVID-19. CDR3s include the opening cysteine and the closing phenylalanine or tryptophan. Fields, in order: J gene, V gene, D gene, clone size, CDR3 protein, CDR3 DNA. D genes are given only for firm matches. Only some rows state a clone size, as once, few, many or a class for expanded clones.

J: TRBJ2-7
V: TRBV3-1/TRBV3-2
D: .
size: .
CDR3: CASSLRGFEKDEQYF
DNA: TGTGCCAGCAGCCTCCGGGGGTTCGAGAAGGACGAGCAGTACTTC

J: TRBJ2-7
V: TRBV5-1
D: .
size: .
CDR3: CASSLQGTYSYEQYF
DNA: TGCGCCAGCAGCTTGCAGGGGACCTACTCCTACGAGCAGTACTTC

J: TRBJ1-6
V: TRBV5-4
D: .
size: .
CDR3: CASSPGTGSPLHF
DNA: TGTGCCAGCAGCCCTGGTACAGGGTCACCCCTCCACTTT

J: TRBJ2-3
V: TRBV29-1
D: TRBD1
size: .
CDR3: CSVEDLTGVRTDTQYF
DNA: TGCAGCGTTGAAGATCTTACAGGGGTTAGGACAGATACGCAGTATTTT

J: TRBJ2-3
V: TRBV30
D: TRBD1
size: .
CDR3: CAWSNRGAADTQYF
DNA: TGTGCCTGGAGTAACAGGGGTGCCGCAGATACGCAGTATTTT

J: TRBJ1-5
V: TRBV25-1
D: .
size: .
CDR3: CASSAYSSNQPQHF
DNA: TGTGCCAGCAGTGCATACAGTAGCAATCAGCCCCAGCATTTT

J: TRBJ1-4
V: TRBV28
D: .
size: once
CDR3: CASSMFTGLGEKLFF
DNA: TGTGCCAGCAGTATGTTCACAGGGTTGGGTGAAAAACTGTTTTTT

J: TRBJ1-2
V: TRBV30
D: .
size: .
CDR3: CAWSPLVHSNYGYTF
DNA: TGTGCCTGGAGTCCCTTGGTGCACAGTAACTATGGCTACACCTTC

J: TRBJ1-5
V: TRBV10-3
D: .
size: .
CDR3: CAISGGGNQPQHF
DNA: TGTGCCATCAGTGGGGGGGGGAATCAGCCCCAGCATTTT

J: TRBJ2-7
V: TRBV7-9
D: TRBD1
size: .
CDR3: CASSPGQGAGGEQYF
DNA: TGTGCCAGCAGCCCCGGACAGGGGGCCGGTGGCGAGCAGTACTTC

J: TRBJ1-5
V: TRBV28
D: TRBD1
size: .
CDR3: CASILGTVNQPQHF
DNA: TGTGCCAGCATCCTTGGGACAGTCAATCAGCCCCAGCATTTT

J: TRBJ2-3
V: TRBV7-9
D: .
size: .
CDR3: CASSGTGSTDTQYF
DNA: TGTGCCAGCAGCGGAACAGGGAGCACAGATACGCAGTATTTT

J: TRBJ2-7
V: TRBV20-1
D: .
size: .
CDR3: CSASMMAEVPYEQYF
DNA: TGCAGTGCTAGTATGATGGCGGAGGTTCCCTACGAGCAGTACTTC

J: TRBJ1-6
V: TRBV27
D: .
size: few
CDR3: CASSSPGGSPLHF
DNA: TGTGCCAGCAGTTCCCCTGGAGGGTCACCCCTCCACTTT

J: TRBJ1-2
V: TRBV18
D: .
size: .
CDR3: CASSPPHGTNYGYTF
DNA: TGTGCCAGCTCACCCCCGCACGGTACTAACTATGGCTACACCTTC

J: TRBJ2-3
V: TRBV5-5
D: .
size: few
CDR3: CASRTSLGTDTQYF
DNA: TGTGCCAGCAGAACTAGCCTAGGCACAGATACGCAGTATTTT

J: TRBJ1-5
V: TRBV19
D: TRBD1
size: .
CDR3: CASIPHRGYQPQHF
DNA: TGTGCCAGTATCCCCCACAGGGGTTATCAGCCCCAGCATTTT

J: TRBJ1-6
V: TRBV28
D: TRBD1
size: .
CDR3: CASSLQGTVSPLHF
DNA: TGTGCCAGCAGCCTACAGGGGACCGTTTCACCCCTCCACTTT

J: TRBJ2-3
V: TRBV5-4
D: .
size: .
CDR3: CASSLSTDTQYF
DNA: TGTGCCAGCAGCCTGAGCACAGATACGCAGTATTTT

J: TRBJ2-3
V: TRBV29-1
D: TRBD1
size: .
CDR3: CSVKRLTGGTDTQYF
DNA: TGCAGCGTCAAAAGGTTGACAGGGGGGACAGATACGCAGTATTTT

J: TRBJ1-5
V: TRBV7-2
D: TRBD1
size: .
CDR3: CASSPDRDRQPQHF
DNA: TGTGCCAGCAGCCCTGACAGGGACCGGCAGCCCCAGCATTTT

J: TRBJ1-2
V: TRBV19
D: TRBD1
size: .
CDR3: CASSIGSGQGYGYTF
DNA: TGTGCCAGTAGTATTGGGTCTGGACAGGGGTATGGCTACACCTTC

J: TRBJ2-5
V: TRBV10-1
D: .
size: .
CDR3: CASSESEGETQYF
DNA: TGCGCCAGCAGTGAGTCTGAGGGAGAGACCCAGTACTTC

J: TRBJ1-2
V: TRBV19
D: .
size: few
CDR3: CASSRDPGHHTF
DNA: TGTGCCAGTAGTAGGGATCCGGGACACCACACCTTC

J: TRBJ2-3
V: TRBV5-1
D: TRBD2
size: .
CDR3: CASRTSGADTQYF
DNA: TGCGCCAGCCGGACTAGTGGTGCAGATACGCAGTATTTT

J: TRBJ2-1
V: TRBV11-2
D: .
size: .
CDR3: CASSFTGFSYNEQFF
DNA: TGTGCCAGCAGCTTTACAGGGTTCTCCTACAATGAGCAGTTCTTC

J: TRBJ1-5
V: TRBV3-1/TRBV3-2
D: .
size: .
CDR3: CASSPQGGRQPQHF
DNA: TGTGCCAGCAGCCCCCAGGGAGGGCGGCAGCCCCAGCATTTT

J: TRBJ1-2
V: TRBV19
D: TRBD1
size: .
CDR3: CASTGGQASYGYTF
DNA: TGTGCCAGTACCGGCGGACAGGCCAGCTATGGCTACACCTTC

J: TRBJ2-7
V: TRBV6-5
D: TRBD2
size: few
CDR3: CASSVSGGDYEQYF
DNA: TGTGCCAGCAGCGTTAGCGGGGGGGACTACGAGCAGTACTTC

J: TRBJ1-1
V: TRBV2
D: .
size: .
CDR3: CASGGSKGGLAEAFF
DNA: TGTGCCAGCGGAGGATCAAAAGGAGGGTTGGCTGAAGCTTTCTTT

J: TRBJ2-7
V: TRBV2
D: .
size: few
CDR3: CASSVRYEQYF
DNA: TGTGCCAGCAGTGTCCGCTACGAGCAGTACTTC

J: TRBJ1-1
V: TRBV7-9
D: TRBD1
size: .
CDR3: CASSPRGQGGSTEAFF
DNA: TGTGCCAGCAGCCCAAGGGGACAGGGAGGTAGTACTGAAGCTTTCTTT